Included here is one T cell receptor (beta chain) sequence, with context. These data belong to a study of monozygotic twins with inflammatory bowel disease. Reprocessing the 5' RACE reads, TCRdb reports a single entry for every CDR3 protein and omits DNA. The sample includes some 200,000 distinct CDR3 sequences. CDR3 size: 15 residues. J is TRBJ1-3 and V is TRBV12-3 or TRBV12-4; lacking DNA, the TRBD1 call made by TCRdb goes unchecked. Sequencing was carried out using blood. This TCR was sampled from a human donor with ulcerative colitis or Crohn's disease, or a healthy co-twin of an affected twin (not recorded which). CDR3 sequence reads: CASIPGTSSGNTIYF.